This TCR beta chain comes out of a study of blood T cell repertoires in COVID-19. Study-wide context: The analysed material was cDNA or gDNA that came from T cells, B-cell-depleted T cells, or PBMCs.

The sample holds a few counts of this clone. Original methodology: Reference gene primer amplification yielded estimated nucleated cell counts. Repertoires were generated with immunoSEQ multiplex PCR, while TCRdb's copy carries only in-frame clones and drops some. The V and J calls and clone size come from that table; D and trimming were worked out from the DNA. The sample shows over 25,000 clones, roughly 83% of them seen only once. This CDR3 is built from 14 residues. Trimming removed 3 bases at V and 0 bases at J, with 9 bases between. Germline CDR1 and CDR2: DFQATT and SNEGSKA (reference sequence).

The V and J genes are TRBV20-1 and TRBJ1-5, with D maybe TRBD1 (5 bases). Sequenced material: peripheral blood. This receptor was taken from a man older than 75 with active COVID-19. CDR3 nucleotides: TGCAGTGCTAGTCGGGGGGATAGCAATCAGCCCCAGCATTTT. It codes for CSASRGDSNQPQHF.